This TCR beta chain derives from a study of T cell clonality in common variable immunodeficiency. Patients and controls were mostly of Caucasian heritage. Overall study results and limits: CVID patient heterogeneity limited repertoire-clinical complication correlations. Common variable immunodeficiency TCR beta sequences reportedly had fewer deletions and N-nucleotide insertions.

Sequencing input was equivalent genomic DNA from CVID and controls. The method was immunoSEQ multiplex PCR; TCRdb's version includes in-frame clones alone and lacks a portion of them. The sample was found to contain some 40,000 clones, and every one recurs. The germline V gene has CDR1 MNHEY and CDR2 SVGEGT. The CDR3 sequence is 13 residues long. With V trimmed by 5 bases and J by 5 bases, 5 bases remained unmatched. This clone appeared many times. Its specificity is not known. The missing CDR3 end, 3 residues past where the read stops, is filled in from the germline J gene. The rearrangement links TRBV6-2 or TRBV6-3 to TRBJ1-2; TRBD1 aligns across 7 bases. The sample was peripheral blood mononuclear cells. This sequence was found in a person aged 18 to 75 in good health. Partial CDR3 DNA: TGTGCCAGCAGTCCGGGACAGCTATATGGC. This sequence encodes CASSPGQLYG. The entire CDR3 protein is CASSPGQLYGYTF.